The clone carrying this T cell receptor beta chain occurred many times. Its target is not known. Germline-derived CDR1 and CDR2 are LGHDT and YNNKEL (reference sequence). V dropped 2 bases and J dropped 9; count of bases not matched to a gene: 6. The CDR3 has 15 residues. TCR beta CDR3 regions were amplified from RNA. The HTBI primer set was used in a first-round RT-PCR of the TCR CDR3. TCRdb recomputed calls from the multiplex PCR reads with MiXCR, one row per CDR3 protein. Of more than 350,000 distinct CDR3 sequences in the sample, over 12% are singletons; the top ten hold approximately 19%. The sample is drawn from a study of T cells in Graves' hyperthyroidism and ophthalmopathy. Findings and caveats of the study: Blood also contained most expanded thyroid clonotypes above 0.001.

The chain uses TRBV3-1 and TRBJ2-1, with TRBD2 matching 11 bases. The TCR originated in a woman aged 60 to 75 with Graves' ophthalmopathy. The sequencing input was blood. The CDR3: CASSQTSGSSSEQFF. Here the CDR3 DNA reads TGTGCCAGCAGCCAAACTAGCGGGAGCTCAAGTGAGCAGTTCTTC.